This T cell receptor (beta chain) was sequenced in a study of identical twins. Study results and caveats: Researchers caution that invariant MAIT and iNKT cells could partly confound zero-insertion analyses.

The donor group consisted entirely of healthy Caucasians. Unique molecular identifiers were present on cDNA, and template switching added a universal primer site. TCRdb re-analysed the 5' RACE reads in MiXCR, keeping a single row per CDR3 protein. This sample yields about 280,000 distinct CDR3 sequences, of which under 9% are seen a single time; 2.1% belongs to the top ten. In its sample, this clonotype was seen many times. Its antigen is undetermined. Germline lookup yields CDR1 DFQATT and CDR2 SNEGSKA (reference sequence). The CDR3 has 15 residues. V lost 6 bases and J 5 bases, leaving 20 bases between the germline ends. This same sample was also part of a study on yellow fever vaccine responses in identical twins.

The chain links TRBV20-1 to TRBJ1-5, with D unresolved. The TCR was taken from a young woman in good health. Source material: memory (CD45RO+) T cells sorted from blood. The CDR3 coding sequence is TGCAGTGCAACGGGCCCAGGACGGCTCCATCAGCCCCAGCATTTT. It yields the protein CSATGPGRLHQPQHF.